Listed below are T cell receptor beta chains from one sample, sequenced in a study of T cell responses to AZD1222 COVID-19 vaccine. Sequencing used immunoSEQ multiplex PCR; TCRdb keeps in-frame clones, though not all of them. The table includes 100,000 to 130,000 clones, around 87% detected once. The source was peripheral blood, collected on day 0 of AZD1222 vaccination. The receptors stem from an adult in good health. The CDR3 runs from the conserved cysteine through the conserved F or W. D genes are given only for firm matches. Clone size, where shown, is once, few, many, or a class for clones that have expanded.

D,J,size,V,length,CDR3,DNA
TRBD2,TRBJ2-5,-,TRBV3-1/TRBV3-2,14,CASSHSGTPETQYF,TGTGCCAGCAGCCACAGCGGGACCCCAGAGACCCAGTACTTC
TRBD1,TRBJ2-5,-,TRBV6-2/TRBV6-3,15,CASSLLGQTQETQYF,TGTGCCAGCAGCCTACTGGGACAGACCCAAGAGACCCAGTACTTC
-,TRBJ1-4,-,TRBV30,13,CAWTRESNEKLFF,TGTGCCTGGACAAGGGAGTCCAATGAAAAACTGTTTTTT
TRBD2,TRBJ2-7,few,TRBV28,16,CASSRSIAGARYEQYF,TGTGCCAGCAGTAGATCCATAGCGGGAGCTCGGTACGAGCAGTACTTC
-,TRBJ2-2,-,TRBV30,11,CAWSGASLLFF,TGTGCCTGGAGTGGGGCGTCTCTGCTGTTTTTT
TRBD2,TRBJ2-1,-,TRBV10-3,16,CAISEAGTSGTNEQFF,TGTGCCATCAGTGAGGCCGGGACTAGCGGGACCAATGAGCAGTTCTTC
TRBD1,TRBJ2-5,-,TRBV10-3,12,CAIGQAQETQYF,TGTGCCATCGGACAGGCGCAAGAGACCCAGTACTTC
-,TRBJ1-5,few,TRBV2,16,CASSERLGDGYQPQHF,TGTGCCAGCAGTGAACGATTGGGGGACGGTTATCAGCCCCAGCATTTT
TRBD1,TRBJ1-2,-,TRBV12-5,15,CASGPGQGYLDGYTF,TGTGCTAGTGGTCCGGGACAGGGGTATCTGGATGGCTACACCTTC
TRBD1,TRBJ2-7,-,TRBV19,15,CASSKQGAVSYEQYF,TGTGCCAGTAGTAAACAGGGGGCCGTCTCCTACGAGCAGTACTTC
TRBD2,TRBJ2-7,once,TRBV27,18,CASSFFGTSGSYSYEQYF,TGTGCCAGCAGTTTTTTCGGGACTAGCGGGAGTTACTCCTACGAGCAGTACTTC
TRBD1,TRBJ1-5,-,TRBV30,15,CAWSPSGGAGQPQHF,TGTGCCTGGAGCCCCTCAGGGGGCGCGGGTCAGCCCCAGCATTTT
TRBD2,TRBJ2-1,-,TRBV6-4,15,CASSDGREPYNEQFF,TGTGCCAGCAGTGACGGGCGGGAGCCTTACAATGAGCAGTTCTTC
-,TRBJ1-1,-,TRBV9,14,CASSVSGVNTEAFF,TGTGCCAGCAGCGTTTCAGGAGTGAACACTGAAGCTTTCTTT
-,TRBJ1-2,once,TRBV15,14,CATSRDLLINGYTF,TGTGCCACCAGCAGAGATTTGTTGATAAATGGCTACACCTTC
-,TRBJ1-2,-,TRBV4-3,15,CASSQEVGREYGYTF,TGCGCCAGCAGCCAAGAGGTAGGGAGGGAGTATGGCTACACCTTC
-,TRBJ2-7,-,TRBV7-8,16,CASSFRQASSSYEQYF,TGTGCCAGCAGCTTCCGACAGGCATCAAGCTCCTACGAGCAGTACTTC
-,TRBJ2-3,-,TRBV18,15,CASSRAGFSQGSQYF,TGTGCCAGCTCACGTGCGGGTTTTTCACAGGGATCGCAGTATTTT
-,TRBJ2-1,-,TRBV3-1/TRBV3-2,15,CASSLRQGGANEQFF,TGTGCCAGCAGCCTCCGGCAAGGGGGGGCCAATGAGCAGTTCTTC
-,TRBJ1-5,-,TRBV11-3,13,CASSSTAPQPQHF,TGTGCCAGCAGCTCGACAGCCCCACAGCCCCAGCATTTT
TRBD1,TRBJ1-2,-,TRBV19,14,CATYPGQGAGGYTF,TGTGCCACGTATCCGGGACAGGGGGCCGGCGGCTACACCTTC
TRBD1,TRBJ2-3,-,TRBV28,13,CAARDRSTDTQYF,TGTGCCGCCCGGGACAGGTCCACAGATACGCAGTATTTT
-,TRBJ2-7,-,TRBV6-1,15,CASSETGLSVDEQYF,TGTGCCAGCAGTGAGACGGGGCTCTCGGTTGACGAGCAGTACTTC
-,TRBJ2-7,-,TRBV7-9,12,CASRGGPYEQYF,TGTGCCAGCAGGGGGGGACCCTACGAGCAGTACTTC
-,TRBJ2-3,-,TRBV24-1,13,CATGRASGDTQYF,TGTGCCACCGGAAGGGCATCGGGGGATACGCAGTATTTT
TRBD1,TRBJ2-7,-,TRBV9,17,CASSPPVRRGHEYEQYF,TGTGCCAGCAGCCCCCCGGTCCGCAGGGGGCACGAGTACGAGCAGTACTTC
-,TRBJ2-1,-,TRBV7-6,13,CASSSTLANEQFF,TGTGCCAGCAGCTCAACACTAGCTAATGAGCAGTTCTTC
TRBD1,TRBJ1-1,-,TRBV19,17,CASSMLGTGKIRTEAFF,TGTGCCAGTAGTATGCTTGGGACAGGGAAGATCAGGACTGAAGCTTTCTTT
-,TRBJ1-1,-,TRBV7-2,14,CASSEQGMNTEAFF,TGTGCCAGCAGCGAACAGGGTATGAACACTGAAGCTTTCTTT
-,TRBJ2-7,-,TRBV28,14,CASSMTGNSYEQYF,TGTGCCAGCAGCATGACAGGAAATTCCTACGAGCAGTACTTC
-,TRBJ2-1,-,TRBV9,16,CASSVAASGFYNEQFF,TGTGCCAGCAGCGTAGCGGCAAGCGGGTTCTACAATGAGCAGTTCTTC
-,TRBJ1-2,-,TRBV18,15,CASSRDRLPAGGYTF,TGTGCCAGCTCAAGAGACAGGCTCCCCGCTGGGGGCTACACCTTC
TRBD1,TRBJ1-1,-,TRBV7-2,15,CASSLRGGKNTEAFF,TGTGCCAGCAGCTTGCGAGGGGGCAAGAACACTGAAGCTTTCTTT
-,TRBJ2-2,-,TRBV18,14,CASSPAGGTGELFF,TGTGCCAGCTCACCGGCGGGTGGCACCGGGGAGCTGTTTTTT
TRBD1,TRBJ1-5,-,TRBV5-1,14,CASSLDRGSQPQHF,TGCGCCAGCAGCTTGGACAGGGGGAGTCAGCCCCAGCATTTT
TRBD2,TRBJ2-2,-,TRBV7-9,16,CASSGAGTRNWGELFF,TGTGCCAGCAGCGGCGCCGGGACTAGGAATTGGGGGGAGCTGTTTTTT
-,TRBJ2-7,-,TRBV7-2,15,CASSPQFSGRWEQYF,TGTGCCAGCAGCCCCCAATTTTCGGGGCGGTGGGAGCAGTACTTC
-,TRBJ1-2,-,TRBV6-2/TRBV6-3,14,CASSYAGPGYGYTF,TGTGCCAGCAGTTATGCAGGGCCCGGCTATGGCTACACCTTC
TRBD1,TRBJ2-5,-,TRBV19,15,CASSPTGARGETQYF,TGTGCCAGCAGTCCTACAGGGGCTAGGGGAGAGACCCAGTACTTC
-,TRBJ2-5,-,TRBV11-1,15,CASSLRIRAGETQYF,TGTGCCAGCAGCTTAAGGATCAGGGCAGGGGAGACCCAGTACTTC
-,TRBJ2-1,-,TRBV7-3,15,CASSLDGNTYNEQFF,TGTGCCAGCAGCTTAGACGGGAACACCTACAATGAGCAGTTCTTC
-,TRBJ1-6,-,TRBV2,14,CASSSDRIIQSLHF,TGTGCCAGCAGTTCCGACAGGATAATTCAATCCCTCCACTTT
TRBD2,TRBJ2-7,once,TRBV6-5,15,CASSSSGVLSYEQYF,TGTGCCAGCAGTTCCAGCGGGGTACTCTCCTACGAGCAGTACTTC
-,TRBJ2-1,-,TRBV7-9,13,CASSSPGTNEQFF,TGTGCCAGCAGCTCCCCGGGGACCAATGAGCAGTTCTTC
TRBD2,TRBJ2-5,-,TRBV7-2,14,CASSLRGGGETQYF,TGTGCCAGCAGCTTGCGGGGGGGCGGGGAGACCCAGTACTTC
TRBD1,TRBJ1-1,-,TRBV7-8,14,CASSLRDRNTEAFF,TGTGCCAGCAGCTTAAGGGACAGGAACACTGAAGCTTTCTTT
TRBD1,TRBJ2-5,-,TRBV7-9,14,CASSLEGAWETQYF,TGTGCCAGCAGCTTAGAGGGGGCCTGGGAGACCCAGTACTTC
-,TRBJ1-5,few,TRBV7-9,14,CASSFVGGNQPQHF,TGTGCCAGCAGCTTTGTGGGAGGCAATCAGCCCCAGCATTTT
-,TRBJ2-7,-,TRBV18,14,CASSPGVASYEQYF,TGTGCCAGCTCACCAGGGGTAGCTTCCTACGAGCAGTACTTC
TRBD1,TRBJ1-3,-,TRBV9,15,CASSGGQGTGNTIYF,TGTGCCAGCAGCGGAGGACAGGGGACTGGAAACACCATATATTTT
-,TRBJ1-2,-,TRBV6-6,14,CASSYSLTAHGYTF,TGTGCCAGCAGTTACTCGCTAACAGCACATGGCTACACCTTC